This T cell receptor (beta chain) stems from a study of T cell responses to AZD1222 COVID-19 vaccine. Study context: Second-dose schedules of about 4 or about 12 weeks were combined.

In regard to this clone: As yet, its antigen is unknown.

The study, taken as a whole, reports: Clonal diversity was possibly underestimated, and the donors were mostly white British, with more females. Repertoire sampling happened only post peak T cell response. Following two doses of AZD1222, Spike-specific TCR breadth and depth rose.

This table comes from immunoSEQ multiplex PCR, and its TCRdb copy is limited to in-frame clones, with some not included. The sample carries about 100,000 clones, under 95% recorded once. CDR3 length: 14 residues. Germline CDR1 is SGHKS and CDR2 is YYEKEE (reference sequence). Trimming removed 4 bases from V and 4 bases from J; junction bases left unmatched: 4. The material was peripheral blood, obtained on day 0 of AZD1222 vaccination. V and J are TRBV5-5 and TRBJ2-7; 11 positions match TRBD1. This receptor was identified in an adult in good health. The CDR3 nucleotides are TGTGCCAGCAGCGCCGGGACAGGGGGGTACGAGCAGTACTTC. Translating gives CASSAGTGGYEQYF.